The present T cell receptor beta chain was sequenced within a study of cytomegalovirus exposure and HLA in healthy donors. The CDR3 covers 15 residues. J lost 2 bases, V lost 3 bases, and 3 bases had no gene match. The V gene's germline CDR1 is KGHSH and CDR2 LQKENI. The PCR used 60 Vbeta and 13 Jbeta primers. How the authors handled the data: Among the unique TCR beta chains that a later analysis counted, about 81 million in all, roughly 10 million were shared. Sequencing used immunoSEQ multiplex PCR; TCRdb keeps in-frame clones, though not all of them. The V and J calls and clone size were taken over from that table, and D and trimming were inferred from the DNA. The sample includes over 150,000 clones, about four fifths seen only once; the top ten take more than 4%. This clone appeared once.

This TCR came from a man younger than 30 in good health and CMV-seronegative. Sequencing used PBMCs. The rearrangement links TRBV18 to TRBJ2-3; 9 positions match TRBD1. The CDR3 reads CASSPGQGFTDTQYF. In DNA form, the CDR3 reads TGTGCCAGCTCACCGGGACAGGGCTTCACAGATACGCAGTATTTT.